One T cell receptor beta chain is described in this entry. The source of the sample is a study of chemoradiotherapy in HPV16-positive cancers. Overall study context: Two HPV16-positive patients' cells yielded candidate HPV-specific clones and common motifs.

Method: immunoSEQ multiplex PCR; TCRdb's copy keeps in-frame clones and lacks some. Counted here are about 510 clones, about 80% occurring once; the ten biggest clones make up 20%. CDR3 length: 15 amino acids. The germline CDR1 and CDR2 sequences are SGHNT and YYREEE (reference sequence). J gave up 3 bases and V 4 bases, and 5 bases lay outside the gene matches. Here the sequenced sample was tumor tissue, taken from a patient who underwent chemoradiotherapy. The receptor was isolated from a human donor with HPV-associated anogenital cancer. The rearrangement links TRBV5-4 to TRBJ2-3; 10 bases map to TRBD1. The CDR3 spells CASSLPGQGTDTQYF. CDR3 in DNA: TGTGCCAGCAGCCTGCCGGGACAGGGGACAGATACGCAGTATTTT.